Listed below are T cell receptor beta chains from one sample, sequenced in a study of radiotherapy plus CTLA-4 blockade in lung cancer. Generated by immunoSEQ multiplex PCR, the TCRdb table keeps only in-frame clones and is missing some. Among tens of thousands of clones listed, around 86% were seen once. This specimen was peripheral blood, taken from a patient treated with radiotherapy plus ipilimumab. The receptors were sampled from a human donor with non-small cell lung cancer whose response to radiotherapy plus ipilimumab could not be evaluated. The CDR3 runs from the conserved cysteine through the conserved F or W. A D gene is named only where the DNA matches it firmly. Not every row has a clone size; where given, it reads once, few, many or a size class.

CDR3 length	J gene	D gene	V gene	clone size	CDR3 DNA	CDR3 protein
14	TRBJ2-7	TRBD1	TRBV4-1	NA	TGCGCCAGCAGCCGAGGACAGGGGGCCTACGAGCAGTACTTC	CASSRGQGAYEQYF
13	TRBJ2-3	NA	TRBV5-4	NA	TGTGCCAGCGGGCAGGGATTCACAGATACGCAGTATTTT	CASGQGFTDTQYF
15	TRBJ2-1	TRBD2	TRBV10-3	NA	TGTGCCATCAGTGAGTGGGCGGGGGGGTACAATGAGCAGTTCTTC	CAISEWAGGYNEQFF
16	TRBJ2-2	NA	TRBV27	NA	TGTGCCAGCAGTTTAAGTGGAGGAAAGATCACCGGGGAGCTGTTTTTT	CASSLSGGKITGELFF
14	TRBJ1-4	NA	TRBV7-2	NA	TGTGCCAGCAGCCCCGGTGGGCCTAATGAAAAACTGTTTTTT	CASSPGGPNEKLFF
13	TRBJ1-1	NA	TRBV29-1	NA	TGCAGCGTTGAAGGAACAGCAAACACTGAAGCTTTCTTT	CSVEGTANTEAFF
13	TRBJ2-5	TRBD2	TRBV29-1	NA	TGCAGCGGTAGCGGGACTGCCTTTGAGACCCAGTACTTC	CSGSGTAFETQYF
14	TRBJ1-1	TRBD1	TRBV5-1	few	TGCGCCAGCAGCTACGGACAGGGGAAGGCTGAAGCTTTCTTT	CASSYGQGKAEAFF
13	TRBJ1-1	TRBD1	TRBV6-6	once	TGTGCCAGCAGTTCAGGGGGTGGAACTGAAGCTTTCTTT	CASSSGGGTEAFF
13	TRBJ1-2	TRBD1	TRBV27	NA	TGTGCCAGCAGTTTAAGACAGGGAGAGCGCTACACCTTC	CASSLRQGERYTF
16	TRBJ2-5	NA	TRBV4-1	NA	TGCGCCAGCAGCCAATCACACCCGACTGGGGCGGAGACCCAGTACTTC	CASSQSHPTGAETQYF
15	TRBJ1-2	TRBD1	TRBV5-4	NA	TGTGCCAGCAGCTTGCAACAGGGGAGTCCGTATGGCTACACCTTC	CASSLQQGSPYGYTF
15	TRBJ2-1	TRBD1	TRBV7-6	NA	TGTGCCAGCAGCTTAGGTGGGACAGGGCGAAATGAGCAGTTCTTC	CASSLGGTGRNEQFF
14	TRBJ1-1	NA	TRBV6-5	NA	TGTGCCAGCAGCTACCCAGGGTTGAACACTGAAGCTTTCTTT	CASSYPGLNTEAFF
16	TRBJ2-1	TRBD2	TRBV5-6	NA	TGTGCCAGCAGCTTGTGGGGGTATAGCGGGCGCAATGAGCAGTTCTTC	CASSLWGYSGRNEQFF
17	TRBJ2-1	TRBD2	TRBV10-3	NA	TGTGCCATCAGTGAGTCCCGCGGGACTAGCGGCTACAATGAGCAGTTCTTC	CAISESRGTSGYNEQFF
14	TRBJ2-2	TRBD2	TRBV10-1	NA	TGCGCCAGCAGTCCCTCTAGCGGGACCGGGGAGCTGTTTTTT	CASSPSSGTGELFF
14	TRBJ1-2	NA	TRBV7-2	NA	TGTGCCAGCACCCCCCGTGGGGGGGTTCGTGGCTACACCTTC	CASTPRGGVRGYTF
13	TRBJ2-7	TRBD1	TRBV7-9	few	TGTGCCATCGACAGGGGCAGCTCCTACGAGCAGTACTTC	CAIDRGSSYEQYF
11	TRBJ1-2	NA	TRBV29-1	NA	TGCAGCGTTGCCGAGAACTATGGCTACACCTTC	CSVAENYGYTF
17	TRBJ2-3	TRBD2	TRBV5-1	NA	TGCGCCAGCAGCTTGTTGGGGGGAGCGGGAAACACAGATACGCAGTATTTT	CASSLLGGAGNTDTQYF
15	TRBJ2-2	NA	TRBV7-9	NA	TGTGCCAGCACCCCGCGAGGCGCGAACACCGGGGAGCTGTTTTTT	CASTPRGANTGELFF
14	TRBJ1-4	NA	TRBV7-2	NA	TGTGCCAGCAGCTCCGGAGGTCGGAATGAAAAACTGTTTTTT	CASSSGGRNEKLFF
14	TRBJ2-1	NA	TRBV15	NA	TGTGCCACCAAGGGGGTCGGCCGAAACAATGAGCAGTTCTTC	CATKGVGRNNEQFF
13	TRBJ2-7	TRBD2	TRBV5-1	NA	TGCGCCAGCCGGGGGGGAAGCTCCTACGAGCAGTACTTC	CASRGGSSYEQYF
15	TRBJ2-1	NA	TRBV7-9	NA	TGTGCCAGCAGCTTGACGACTAGGATCTACAATGAGCAGTTCTTC	CASSLTTRIYNEQFF
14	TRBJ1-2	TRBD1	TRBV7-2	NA	TGTGCCAGCACCTGGGACAGGGGTCCCTATGGCTACACCTTC	CASTWDRGPYGYTF
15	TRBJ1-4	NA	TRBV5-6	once	TGTGCCAGCAGCGCCGGGGGGGGAAGATATGAAAAACTGTTTTTT	CASSAGGGRYEKLFF
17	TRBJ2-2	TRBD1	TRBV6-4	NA	TGTGCCAGCAGTGACTTTGAGAAGACAGGGGTGACCGGGGAGCTGTTTTTT	CASSDFEKTGVTGELFF
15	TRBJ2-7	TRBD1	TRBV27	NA	TGTGCCAGCAGTTTAGGGACAGGGAGCCCCTACGAGCAGTACTTC	CASSLGTGSPYEQYF
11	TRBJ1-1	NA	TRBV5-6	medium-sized	TGTGCCAGCAGCTTGAGGGGAGAAGCTTTCTTT	CASSLRGEAFF
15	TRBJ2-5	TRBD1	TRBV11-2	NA	TGTGCCAGCAGCTTAGGGACAGGGGGCCAAGAGACCCAGTACTTC	CASSLGTGGQETQYF
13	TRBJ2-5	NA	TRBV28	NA	TGTGCCAGCGGGCCTCTGTACCAAGAGACCCAGTACTTC	CASGPLYQETQYF
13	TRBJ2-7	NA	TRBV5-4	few	TGTGCCAGCAGCCCGGACGGGAGTCACGAGCAGTACTTC	CASSPDGSHEQYF
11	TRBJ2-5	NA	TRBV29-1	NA	TGCAGCGTAGATGAGTCTGGGACCCAGTACTTC	CSVDESGTQYF
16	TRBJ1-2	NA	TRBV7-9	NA	TGTGCCAGCAGCTCCGGGCTCGCGGGAGTCGGCTATGGCTACACCTTC	CASSSGLAGVGYGYTF
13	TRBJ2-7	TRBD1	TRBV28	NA	TGTGCCAGCCTCCTGACAGGGAACTACGAGCAGTACTTC	CASLLTGNYEQYF
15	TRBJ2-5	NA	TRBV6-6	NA	TGTGCCAGCAGTCCCCGGACAGGTGCGGGGGAGACCCAGTACTTC	CASSPRTGAGETQYF
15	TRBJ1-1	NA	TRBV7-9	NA	TGTGCCAGCAGCTTAGCGTTTACAGAGAACACTGAAGCTTTCTTT	CASSLAFTENTEAFF
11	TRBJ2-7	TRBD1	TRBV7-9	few	TGTGCCAGCGGGACAGTCCACGAGCAGTACTTC	CASGTVHEQYF
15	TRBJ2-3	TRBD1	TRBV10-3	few	TGTGCCATCAGTACGGACAGGGGTCGCGCAGATACGCAGTATTTT	CAISTDRGRADTQYF
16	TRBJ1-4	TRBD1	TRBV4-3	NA	TGCGCCAGCAGCCAGGGACAGGGGATTTCCAATGAAAAACTGTTTTTT	CASSQGQGISNEKLFF
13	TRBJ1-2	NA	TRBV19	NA	TGTGCCAGTAGTATCCCAGGGGACTATGGCTACACCTTC	CASSIPGDYGYTF
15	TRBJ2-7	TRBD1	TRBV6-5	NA	TGTGCCAGCATCCGCTCGGGACAGGGATCCTACGAGCAGTACTTC	CASIRSGQGSYEQYF
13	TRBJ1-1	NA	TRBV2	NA	TGTGCCAGCAACCTAGACAGGAGCACTGAAGCTTTCTTT	CASNLDRSTEAFF
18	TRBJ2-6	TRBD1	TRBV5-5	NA	TGTGCCAGCAGCTTGTCCTCACAGGGGCCGGAGGGGGCCAACGTCCTGACTTTC	CASSLSSQGPEGANVLTF
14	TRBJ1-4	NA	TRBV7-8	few	TGTGCCAGCAGTCTTGACAAGGCGGGTGAAAAACTGTTTTTT	CASSLDKAGEKLFF